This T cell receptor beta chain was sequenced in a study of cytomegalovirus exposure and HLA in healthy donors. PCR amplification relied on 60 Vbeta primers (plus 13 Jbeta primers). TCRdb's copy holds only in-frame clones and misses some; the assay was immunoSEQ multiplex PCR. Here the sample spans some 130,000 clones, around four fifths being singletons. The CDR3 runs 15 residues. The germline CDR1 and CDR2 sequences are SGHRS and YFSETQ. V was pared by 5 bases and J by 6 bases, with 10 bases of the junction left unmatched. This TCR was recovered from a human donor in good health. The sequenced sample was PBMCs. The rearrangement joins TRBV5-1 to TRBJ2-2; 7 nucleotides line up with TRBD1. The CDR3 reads CASREDRSPSGELFF. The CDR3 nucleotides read TGCGCCAGCAGGGAGGACAGGTCTCCCTCCGGGGAGCTGTTTTTT.